This T cell receptor (beta chain) was recovered during a study of CD8+ T cells in alopecia areata (dated by TCRdb to the late 2010s). For the wider study: Treated patients were enrolled in an open-label pilot trial of oral tofacitinib, 5 to 10 mg twice daily, for moderate-to-severe alopecia areata. TCRbeta CDR3 regions were amplified by immunoSEQ multiplex PCR with 35 Vbeta forward and 13 Jbeta reverse primers. Scalp clonality was compared across normal scalp (n=4), patchy alopecia areata scalp (n=8), and alopecia totalis/universalis scalp (n=8). Tofacitinib was given for 6 to 18 months, followed by 6 months of follow-up off drug to assess delayed response and recurrence. On the human side, TCRbeta sequencing was run on scalp tissue and on sorted CD4+ and CD8+ peripheral blood T cells from healthy controls and from alopecia areata patients with either patchy or totalis/universalis disease. To study T cell clonal expansion in alopecia areata, the researchers applied high-throughput TCRbeta sequencing to both the C3H/HeJ mouse model and human patients. RNA came from the PAXgene miRNA kit for fixed scalp, the miRNeasy kit for PBMCs, and the RNeasy kit for mouse skin. For the treated patients, the SALT score, which quantifies what percentage of scalp surface area is affected, served as the measure of disease severity. Biopsies were taken from tofacitinib-treated patients at baseline and again at 4 and 24 weeks into treatment, and several of those patients also had a later scalp biopsy. Paper-wide results and their limitations: Because the treated cohort was small and had just a single nonresponder, larger studies are needed to establish links between baseline CD8+ expansion and response. Tofacitinib significantly decreased scalp clonality and the number of expanded CD8+ clones among the top 100 scalp clones. Unlike mouse skin, where gammadelta T cells dominate, normal human skin contains resident alphabeta T cells that get sequenced too, which complicates analysis of the scalp TCR repertoire. Compared with normal scalp, lesional scalp had higher clonality and more expanded CD8+ clones, particularly in alopecia totalis/universalis, a pattern that suggests antigenic drive. Many expanded lesional clones persisted in scalp and blood during tofacitinib treatment, which may partly explain relapse after stopping treatment. Shared TCR sequences between patients were less evident than in mice, which may be partly attributable to HLA diversity in the patient population.

Comments on this clone: Its antigen target is currently unknown. Base qualities are not recorded, but no much larger clone differs from it by a single base.

The V end loses 4 bases and the J end loses 7 bases, and a stretch of 14 bases separates them. CDR1 LNHDA and CDR2 SQIVND are derived from the germline V gene (reference sequence). The cysteine opens and the phenylalanine closes a CDR3 of 13 amino acids. The retained sequence is limited to the CDR3, 39 bases, with the frame set at the first base. The library was obtained by the immunoSEQ multiplex PCR assay. RNA was extracted from all samples and reverse transcribed into cDNA, which served as template for TCR sequencing. First-strand cDNA was synthesized with SuperScript III using a 2:1 mix of oligo-dT and random hexamers. Amplification bias was assessed with a synthetic immune receptor repertoire, and residual bias was removed computationally. The paper's processing steps were these. After raw reads were preprocessed to remove errors, the CDR3 was defined following IMGT conventions as running from the conserved cysteine to phenylalanine. Clonality was computed by normalizing Shannon entropy by log2 of the number of productive unique TCRs and subtracting the result from 1. Whether scalp clones were CD4 or CD8 was inferred by matching scalp TCRbeta sequences against CD4 and CD8 repertoires sorted from blood. TCRdb provides this immuneACCESS table in a form limited to in-frame rearrangements. Some clones are lacking; in checked studies, under half of them reflect an unresolved V gene, and why the rest are absent is not known. That table is the source of V, J and clone size, and D and trimming were worked out from the DNA. Present in this sample are roughly 210,000 clones, around two fifths of which were seen just once. In total, the top ten clones hold about 2.6% of the sample.

Per the publication, the treatment or condition label means: oral pan-JAK inhibitor, 5-10 mg twice daily. Lesional scalp punch biopsies and peripheral blood were obtained from alopecia areata patients. PBMCs were isolated by density centrifugation and stained for CD3, CD4 and CD8, after which CD4+ and CD8+ T cells were sorted on a FACSAria. This TCR came from a human donor with alopecia areata. Sample: CD4+ T cells sorted from blood, taken at approximately week 37, from a patient treated with tofacitinib. This chain is built from TRBV19 and TRBJ2-7; the D segment may tentatively be TRBD1 or TRBD2, each giving 5 matched bases. The DNA reads as follows: TGTGCCAGTAGTACAGCGACTGGGGGAGAGCAGTACTTC. It translates to CASSTATGGEQYF.